A single sample gave rise to the 2 T cell receptor beta chains below, sequenced in a study of blood T cell repertoires in COVID-19. TCRdb's copy holds only in-frame clones and misses some; the assay was immunoSEQ multiplex PCR. In the table there are a few hundred thousand clones, more than 70% of which are singletons. Specimen: peripheral blood. These receptors came from an elderly woman with acute or convalescent COVID-19.

This clone occurred once. The chain combines TRBV3-1 (or the pseudogene TRBV3-2) with TRBJ1-1; 8 bases are a match to TRBD1. In germline, CDR1 is LGHDT, CDR2 YNNKEL (reference sequence). The J segment lost 7 bases and the V segment lost 2 bases, leaving 6 bases of the junction unmatched. The CDR3 is 14 residues long. CDR3 DNA: TGTGCCAGCAGCCAAAGGACAGGGCAGGTTGAAGCTTTCTTT. Amino acids: CASSQRTGQVEAFF.

CDR3 sequence: CASSLRAATSTDNQPQHF. DNA of the CDR3: TGTGCCAGCTCCCTCAGGGCAGCCACAAGCACCGACAATCAGCCCCAGCATTTT. V and J are TRBV18 and TRBJ1-5, with D tentatively TRBD1 (5 bases). V shed 6 bases and J shed 3 bases, with 24 bases lying between them. Germline values: CDR1 KGHSH, CDR2 LQKENI. This CDR3 comprises 18 residues.